This T cell receptor (beta chain) was retrieved from a study of T cells in Graves' hyperthyroidism and ophthalmopathy. This clonotype was recorded many times. Its antigen is unidentified. Extraction of PBMCs used roughly 10 ml of fresh peripheral blood. TCR beta CDR3 sequences were amplified from RNA transcripts. When the TCR CDR3 underwent first-round RT-PCR, the HTBI primer set was used. TCRdb reanalysed the multiplex PCR reads using MiXCR and keeps one entry per CDR3 protein. Here the sample spans hundreds of thousands of distinct CDR3 sequences, roughly 20% being singletons. The CDR3 covers 14 residues. Germline V gene lookup returns CDR1 SNHLY and CDR2 FYNNEI. V was pared by 2 bases and J by 2 bases, with 10 bases between. Study results and caveats: Most clonotypes expanded in the thyroid (above 0.001) were also present in blood.

This chain uses TRBV2 with TRBJ2-7, with D possibly matching TRBD1 (5 bases). Sequencing was carried out using blood. The sequence was collected from a young man with Graves' ophthalmopathy. Written as DNA, the CDR3 is TGTGCCAGCAGTGAATGGGGCCAACCCTACGAGCAGTACTTC. Translated, it gives CASSEWGQPYEQYF. The complete variable domain, with remaining parts taken from reference TRBV2 and TRBJ2-7, reads EPEVTQTPSHQVTQMGQEVILRCVPISNHLYFYWYRQILGQKVEFLVSFYNNEISEKSEIFDDQFSVERPDGSNFTLKIRSTKLEDSAMYFCASSEWGQPYEQYFGPGTRLTVT.